These T cell receptor beta chains were read from a single sample in a study of T cell changes during pregnancy in multiple sclerosis. Produced via immunoSEQ multiplex PCR; TCRdb's table is partial and in-frame only. Among about 40,000 clones listed, about 94% were seen once. The sample was peripheral blood, taken in the third trimester of pregnancy. These receptor sequences come from a female donor with multiple sclerosis, enrolled in a pregnancy study. Each CDR3 is given with its conserved first and last residue. Rows give clone size only sometimes, using once, few, many, or a class for an expanded clone.

CDR3 protein: CASSLAQGTDTQYF
J gene: TRBJ2-3
CDR3 length: 14
V gene: TRBV28
clone size: -

CDR3 protein: CASSVPGGRLFF
J gene: TRBJ2-2
CDR3 length: 12
V gene: TRBV9
clone size: -

CDR3 protein: CASPSHHTETNTGELFF
J gene: TRBJ2-2
CDR3 length: 17
V gene: TRBV7-9
clone size: once

CDR3 protein: CASSLERGNEKLFF
J gene: TRBJ1-4
CDR3 length: 14
V gene: TRBV7-9
clone size: -

CDR3 protein: CASSLTGELFF
J gene: TRBJ2-2
CDR3 length: 11
V gene: TRBV7-8
clone size: -

CDR3 protein: CASSLAAGTEAFF
J gene: TRBJ1-1
CDR3 length: 13
V gene: TRBV7-2
clone size: -

CDR3 protein: CASSLQSTDTQYF
J gene: TRBJ2-3
CDR3 length: 13
V gene: TRBV28
clone size: once

CDR3 protein: CASSFGRGLAYGYTF
J gene: TRBJ1-2
CDR3 length: 15
V gene: TRBV27
clone size: -

CDR3 protein: CASSSPRQGGSYNSPLHF
J gene: TRBJ1-6
CDR3 length: 18
V gene: TRBV11-3
clone size: -

CDR3 protein: CASSQHRPGLAFSGELFF
J gene: TRBJ2-2
CDR3 length: 18
V gene: TRBV11-2
clone size: -

CDR3 protein: CASSGTGGTKLFF
J gene: TRBJ1-4
CDR3 length: 13
V gene: TRBV6-5
clone size: -

CDR3 protein: CASSRGTSGGGANVLTF
J gene: TRBJ2-6
CDR3 length: 17
V gene: TRBV4-3
clone size: -

CDR3 protein: CASSYDSTEAFF
J gene: TRBJ1-1
CDR3 length: 12
V gene: TRBV6-5
clone size: -

CDR3 protein: CASTIGVSLNTGELFF
J gene: TRBJ2-2
CDR3 length: 16
V gene: TRBV19
clone size: -

CDR3 protein: CASNPSDSQNEKLFF
J gene: TRBJ1-4
CDR3 length: 15
V gene: TRBV9
clone size: -

CDR3 protein: CASRTGSGANVLTF
J gene: TRBJ2-6
CDR3 length: 14
V gene: TRBV19
clone size: once

CDR3 protein: CASSQVGGSHEQYF
J gene: TRBJ2-7
CDR3 length: 14
V gene: TRBV4-1
clone size: -

CDR3 protein: CASSLDNYNSPLHF
J gene: TRBJ1-6
CDR3 length: 14
V gene: TRBV27
clone size: -

CDR3 protein: CASSGPSGSREQYF
J gene: TRBJ2-7
CDR3 length: 14
V gene: TRBV19
clone size: once

CDR3 protein: CASLREGSTEAFF
J gene: TRBJ1-1
CDR3 length: 13
V gene: TRBV5-4
clone size: -